The clone carrying this T cell receptor (beta chain) is a singleton in its sample. The antigen is unknown. This entry comes from a study of cytomegalovirus exposure and HLA in healthy donors. Study summary: Early released data had around 79 million unique TCRs, all coming from HLA-typed donors.

PCR employed 60 Vbeta and 13 Jbeta primers. Only in-frame clones appear in the TCRdb table, and some are missing; sequencing was by immunoSEQ multiplex PCR. Found here are around 170,000 clones, over 70% of them singletons; the top ten hold less than 4.5%. The CDR3 is 12 amino acids. Trimming took off 7 bases at V and 3 bases at J, with 10 bases between the two ends. The V gene's germline CDR1 is MNHEY and CDR2 SMNVEV (reference sequence). General study findings and limits: Among immune exposure information, only CMV serostatus was available. Excluded were some V segments that proved indistinguishable, including TRBV6-2 and TRBV6-3.

Healthy donors of bone marrow made up the group. The V and J genes are TRBV27 and TRBJ2-7, with no clear D. This TCR came from a man aged 45-65 years in good health and CMV-seronegative. The source material was PBMCs. The CDR3 loop is CASTSSVYEQYF. The CDR3 region has the DNA TGTGCCAGCACGTCTTCCGTCTACGAGCAGTACTTC.